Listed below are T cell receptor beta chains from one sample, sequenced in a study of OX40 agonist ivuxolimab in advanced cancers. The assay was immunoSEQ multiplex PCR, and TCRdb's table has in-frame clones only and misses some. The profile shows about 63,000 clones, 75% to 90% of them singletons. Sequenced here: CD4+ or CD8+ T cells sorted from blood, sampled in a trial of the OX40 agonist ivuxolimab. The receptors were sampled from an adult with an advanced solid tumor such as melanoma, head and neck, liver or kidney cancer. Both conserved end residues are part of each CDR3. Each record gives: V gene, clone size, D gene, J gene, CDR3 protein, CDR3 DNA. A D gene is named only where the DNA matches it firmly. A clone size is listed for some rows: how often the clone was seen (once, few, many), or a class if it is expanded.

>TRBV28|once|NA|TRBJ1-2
CASSLRQVYGYTF
TGTGCCAGCAGTTTAAGACAGGTATATGGCTACACCTTC
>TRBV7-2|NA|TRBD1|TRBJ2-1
CASSLSRGSYNEQFF
TGTGCCAGCAGCTTAAGCAGGGGGAGTTACAATGAGCAGTTCTTC
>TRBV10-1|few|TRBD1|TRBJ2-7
CASSGEDRAPRYF
TGCGCCAGCAGTGGGGAAGACAGGGCCCCTCGGTACTTC
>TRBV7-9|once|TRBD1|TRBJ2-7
CASSHSLGQGSIYEQYF
TGTGCCAGCAGCCATTCCCTAGGACAGGGATCGATTTACGAGCAGTACTTC
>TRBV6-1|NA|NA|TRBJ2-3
CASRVPSGVGGSDTQYF
TGTGCCAGCCGTGTTCCTTCGGGGGTCGGAGGATCCGATACGCAGTATTTT
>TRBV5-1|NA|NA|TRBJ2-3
CASSLARPTMGTDTQYF
TGCGCCAGCAGCTTGGCACGGCCGACGATGGGGACAGATACGCAGTATTTT
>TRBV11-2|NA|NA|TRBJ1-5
CASSLVAGSPNQPQHF
TGTGCCAGCAGCTTAGTAGCGGGGTCGCCTAATCAGCCCCAGCATTTT
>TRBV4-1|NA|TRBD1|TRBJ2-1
CASSRQGYNEQFF
TGCGCCAGCAGTCGACAGGGTTACAATGAGCAGTTCTTC
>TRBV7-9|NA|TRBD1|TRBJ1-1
CASSSTGGLDFEAFF
TGTGCCAGCAGCTCGACAGGGGGCCTTGACTTTGAAGCTTTCTTT
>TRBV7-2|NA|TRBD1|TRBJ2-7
CASSLVQGDPYEQYF
TGTGCCAGCAGCTTAGTACAGGGGGATCCCTACGAGCAGTACTTC
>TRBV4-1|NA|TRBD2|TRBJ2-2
CASSQDGSRELVSNTGELFF
TGCGCCAGCAGCCAAGATGGTTCGCGGGAGCTTGTCAGTAACACCGGGGAGCTGTTTTTT
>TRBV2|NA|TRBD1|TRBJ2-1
CASSDPNRGNWNEQFF
TGTGCCAGCAGTGATCCCAACAGGGGTAACTGGAATGAGCAGTTCTTC
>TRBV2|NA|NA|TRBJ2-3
CASSEAPPDTQYF
TGTGCCAGCAGTGAAGCGCCCCCAGATACGCAGTATTTT
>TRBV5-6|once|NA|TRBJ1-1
CASSQGNTEAFF
TGTGCCAGCAGCCAGGGAAACACTGAAGCTTTCTTT
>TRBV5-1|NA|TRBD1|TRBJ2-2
CASTQGVTGELFF
TGCGCCAGCACCCAGGGGGTCACCGGGGAGCTGTTTTTT
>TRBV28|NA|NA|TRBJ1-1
CASSLWGRENTEAFF
TGTGCCAGCAGTTTATGGGGCCGTGAGAACACTGAAGCTTTCTTT
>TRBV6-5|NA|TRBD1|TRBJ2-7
CVSSGQAYEQYF
TGTGTCAGCAGCGGACAGGCCTACGAGCAGTACTTC
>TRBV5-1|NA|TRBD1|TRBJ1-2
CASSSPPTGNYGYTF
TGCGCCAGCAGCTCTCCGCCGACAGGGAACTATGGCTACACCTTC
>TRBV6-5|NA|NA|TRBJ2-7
CASSSGRGTVYEQYF
TGTGCCAGCAGTTCTGGGAGGGGGACGGTCTACGAGCAGTACTTC
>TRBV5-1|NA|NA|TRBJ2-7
CASTLGQGRPYEQYF
TGCGCCAGCACCCTGGGGCAGGGGCGCCCTTACGAGCAGTACTTC
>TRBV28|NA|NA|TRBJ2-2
CASSFILRAGELFF
NA
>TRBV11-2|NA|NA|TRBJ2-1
CASSLPYRTRRFNEQFF
TGTGCCAGCAGCTTACCCTATCGGACAAGGAGGTTCAATGAGCAGTTCTTC
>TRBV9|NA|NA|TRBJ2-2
CASSVADYRTGELFF
TGTGCCAGCAGCGTAGCGGACTACCGCACCGGGGAGCTGTTTTTT
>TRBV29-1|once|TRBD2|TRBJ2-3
CSSRLAGWTDTQYF
TGCAGCTCGCGACTAGCGGGGTGGACAGATACGCAGTATTTT
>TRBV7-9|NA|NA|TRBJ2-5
CASSFGFGRETQYF
TGTGCCAGCAGCTTCGGCTTTGGGCGGGAGACCCAGTACTTC
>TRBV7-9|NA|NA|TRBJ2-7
CASSLVRGVPSYEQYF
TGTGCCAGCAGCTTAGTGCGCGGCGTTCCCAGCTACGAGCAGTACTTC
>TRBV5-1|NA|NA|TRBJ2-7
CASSPFGGRRIYEQYF
TGCGCCAGCAGCCCCTTCGGGGGCAGGCGCATCTACGAGCAGTACTTC
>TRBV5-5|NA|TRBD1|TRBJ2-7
CASSFGLTGGSPYEQYF
TGTGCCAGCAGCTTTGGACTGACAGGGGGTTCCCCCTACGAGCAGTACTTC
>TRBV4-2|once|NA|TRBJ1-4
CASSPKSPWEKLFF
TGTGCCAGCAGCCCTAAAAGTCCGTGGGAAAAACTGTTTTTT
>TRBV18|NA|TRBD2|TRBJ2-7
CASSRTSGRGEQYF
TGTGCCAGCTCCCGGACTAGCGGGAGGGGCGAGCAGTACTTC
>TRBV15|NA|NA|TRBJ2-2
CATSPRAESRELFF
TGTGCCACCAGCCCTCGGGCCGAGAGCCGGGAGCTGTTTTTT
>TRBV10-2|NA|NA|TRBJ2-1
CASRHDSEQFF
TGCGCCAGCAGGCACGATTCTGAGCAGTTCTTC
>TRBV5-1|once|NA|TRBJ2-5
CASSLTGMETQYF
TGCGCCAGCAGCTTGACAGGGATGGAGACCCAGTACTTC
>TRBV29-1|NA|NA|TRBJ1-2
CSVAGIAGYTF
TGCAGCGTTGCAGGGATAGCTGGCTACACCTTC
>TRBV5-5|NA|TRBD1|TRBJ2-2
CASGGQGIDTGELFF
TGTGCCAGCGGAGGACAGGGGATCGACACCGGGGAGCTGTTTTTT
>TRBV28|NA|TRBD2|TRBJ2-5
CASSFGTSSQETQYF
TGTGCCAGCAGTTTCGGGACTAGCAGCCAAGAGACCCAGTACTTC
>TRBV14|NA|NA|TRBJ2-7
CASSHGYPPYEQYF
TGTGCCAGCAGCCACGGATACCCTCCGTACGAGCAGTACTTC
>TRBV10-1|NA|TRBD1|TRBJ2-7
CASSPGTGREQYF
TGCGCCAGCAGTCCCGGGACAGGGCGCGAGCAGTACTTC
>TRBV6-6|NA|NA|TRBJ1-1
CASSSRTALGTEAFF
TGTGCCAGCAGTTCCAGGACAGCGCTAGGCACTGAAGCTTTCTTT
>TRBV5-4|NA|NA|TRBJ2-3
CASSFSNSFTDTQYF
TGTGCCAGCAGCTTTTCGAACTCCTTCACAGATACGCAGTATTTT
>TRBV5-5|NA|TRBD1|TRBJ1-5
CASSFGTVINQPQHF
TGTGCCAGCAGCTTTGGGACAGTAATCAATCAGCCCCAGCATTTT
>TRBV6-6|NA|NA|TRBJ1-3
CAARGGSGNTIYF
TGTGCCGCGAGGGGGGGCTCTGGAAACACCATATATTTT
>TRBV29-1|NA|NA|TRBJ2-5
CSGIQGTQYF
TGCAGCGGCATCCAAGGGACCCAGTACTTC
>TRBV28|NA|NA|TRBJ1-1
CASILGGSTEAFF
TGTGCCAGCATCCTAGGGGGGTCCACTGAAGCTTTCTTT
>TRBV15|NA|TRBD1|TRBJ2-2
CATSSHGQGNTGELFF
TGTGCCACCAGCTCACACGGACAGGGGAACACCGGGGAGCTGTTTTTT
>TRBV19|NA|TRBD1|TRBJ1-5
CASSAGTANQPQHF
TGTGCCAGTAGCGCTGGGACAGCCAATCAGCCCCAGCATTTT
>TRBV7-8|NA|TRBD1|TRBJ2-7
CASSSTRGQAYEQYF
TGTGCCAGCAGCTCTACCCGAGGACAGGCCTACGAGCAGTACTTC
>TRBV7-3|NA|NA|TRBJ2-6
CASSPQPSGANVLTF
TGTGCCAGCAGCCCGCAACCCTCTGGGGCCAACGTCCTGACTTTC
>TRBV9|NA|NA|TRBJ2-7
CASSVGYGSLEQYF
TGTGCCAGCAGCGTTGGATACGGCTCCCTGGAGCAGTACTTC
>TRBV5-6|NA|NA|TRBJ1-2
CASSPDHYGYTF
TGTGCCAGCAGCCCTGACCACTATGGCTACACCTTC
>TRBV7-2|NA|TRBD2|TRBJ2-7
CASSLVLGLAGSSYEQYF
TGTGCCAGCAGCTTAGTTTTGGGGTTAGCGGGGAGCTCCTACGAGCAGTACTTC
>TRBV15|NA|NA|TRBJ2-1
CATSRDKESLEQFF
TGTGCCACCAGCAGAGATAAGGAGAGTCTTGAGCAGTTCTTC
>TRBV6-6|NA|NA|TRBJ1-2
CASRAQQGRHGYTF
TGTGCCAGCAGGGCCCAACAGGGCAGGCATGGCTACACCTTC
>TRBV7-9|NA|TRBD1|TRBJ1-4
CASSSDRVGNEKLFF
TGTGCCAGCAGCTCCGACAGGGTTGGGAATGAAAAACTGTTTTTT
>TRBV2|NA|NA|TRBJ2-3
CASRKETSGTLAQYF
TGTGCCAGCAGGAAAGAGACCTCAGGGACCTTGGCGCAGTATTTT
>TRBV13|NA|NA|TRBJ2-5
CASSSHDSNQETQYF
TGTGCCAGCAGCTCCCACGACAGTAACCAAGAGACCCAGTACTTC
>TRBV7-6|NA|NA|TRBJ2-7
CASSFGDSSYEQYF
TGTGCCAGCAGCTTTGGGGACTCATCCTACGAGCAGTACTTC
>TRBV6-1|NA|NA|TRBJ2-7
CASSEAGRGDEQYF
TGTGCCAGCAGTGAAGCCGGCAGGGGGGACGAGCAGTACTTC
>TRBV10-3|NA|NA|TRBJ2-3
CATRDGTDTQYF
TGTGCCACCCGGGACGGCACAGATACGCAGTATTTT
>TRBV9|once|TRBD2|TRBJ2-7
CASSAGGLQSYEQYF
TGTGCCAGCAGCGCGGGGGGACTCCAATCCTACGAGCAGTACTTC